This entry lists 6 T cell receptor beta chains sequenced from one sample in a study of T cells in Graves' hyperthyroidism and ophthalmopathy. There were TCR beta CDR3 regions amplified from RNA transcripts. First-round RT-PCR targeting the TCR CDR3 was performed with the HTBI primer set. TCRdb passed the multiplex PCR reads through MiXCR, listing each CDR3 protein once. The sample has 250,000 to 300,000 distinct CDR3 sequences, over 15% seen once. The sequenced material came from blood. All receptors derive from a woman aged 55-69 years with Graves' ophthalmopathy.

CDR3 in DNA: TGTGCCAGTAGCGTATACACCGGGGAGCTGTTTTTT. Protein sequence: CASSVYTGELFF. V usage is TRBV19 and J usage is TRBJ2-2; unclear D gene. V was shortened by 6 bases and J by 3 bases, with 5 bases between the two germline ends. CDR1 is LNHDA and CDR2 is SQIVND in the germline V gene (reference sequence). The CDR3 runs to 12 residues.

The chain links TRBV5-1 to TRBJ1-6, with D unclear. Germline V gene lookup returns CDR1 SGHRS and CDR2 YFSETQ. Trimming removed 5 bases from V and 2 bases from J, with 5 bases in between. The CDR3 runs to 13 residues. The CDR3 DNA sequence: TGCGCCAGCAGGGGTACCTATAATTCACCCCTCCACTTT. Its protein product is CASRGTYNSPLHF.

This clonotype showed up many times. The CDR3 sequence is CASSDGRSRRAFF. The DNA for the CDR3 is TGTGCCAGCAGTGATGGACGATCTCGTCGAGCTTTCTTT. The V call is TRBV2, the J call TRBJ1-1; D gene ambiguous. CDR1 is SNHLY and CDR2 is FYNNEI in the germline V gene. The CDR3 has 13 amino acids. V was trimmed by 3 bases and J by 10 bases, leaving 15 bases between them.

This clonotype was seen many times. This chain joins TRBV5-1 and TRBJ1-4; D not resolved. V shed 1 base and J shed 0 bases, with 7 bases lying between them. Germline CDR1 reads SGHRS; CDR2 reads YFSETQ. The CDR3 has 15 residues. The DNA of the CDR3 is TGCGCCAGCAGCTTGACAGCTACAACTAATGAAAAACTGTTTTTT. Residues: CASSLTATTNEKLFF.

This clonotype was seen more than once but under ten times. The chain joins TRBV11-2 to TRBJ2-2; 7 positions match TRBD1. After removal of 4 bases from V and 1 base from J, the junction contained 9 bases not matched to a gene. This CDR3 spans 17 amino acids. Germline V gene lookup returns CDR1 SGHAT and CDR2 FQNNGV. DNA of the CDR3: TGTGCCAGCAGCTACCTCCGGGACAGTATGAACACCGGGGAGCTGTTTTTT. This translates into CASSYLRDSMNTGELFF.

This clonotype came up a few times. The V gene is TRBV6-1, the J gene TRBJ2-1, with TRBD1 matching 7 bases. This CDR3 spans 15 amino acids. V gave up 11 bases and J gave up 2 bases; unmatched junction bases: 12. Looked up from germline, CDR1 is MNHNS and CDR2 is SASEGT. The CDR3 spells CAVNQPGTAYNEQFF. Here the CDR3 DNA reads TGTGCCGTCAACCAACCGGGGACAGCCTACAATGAGCAGTTCTTC.